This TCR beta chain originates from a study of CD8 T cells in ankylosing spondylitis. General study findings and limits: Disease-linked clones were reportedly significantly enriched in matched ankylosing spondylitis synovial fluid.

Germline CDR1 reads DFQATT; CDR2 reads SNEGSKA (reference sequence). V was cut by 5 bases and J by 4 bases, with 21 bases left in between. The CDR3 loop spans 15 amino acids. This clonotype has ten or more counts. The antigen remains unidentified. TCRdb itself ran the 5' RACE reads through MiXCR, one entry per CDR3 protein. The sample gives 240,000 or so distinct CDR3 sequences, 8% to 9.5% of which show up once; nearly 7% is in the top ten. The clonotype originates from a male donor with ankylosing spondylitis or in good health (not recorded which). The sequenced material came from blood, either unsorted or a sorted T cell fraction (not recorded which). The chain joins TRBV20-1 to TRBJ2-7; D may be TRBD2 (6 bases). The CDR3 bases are TGCAGTGCTGCCCCCCGTTGGAGGGAGCAGTACGAGCAGTACTTC. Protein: CSAAPRWREQYEQYF.